This T cell receptor (beta chain) emerged from a study of blood T cell repertoires in COVID-19. The ends were cut back, 6 bases at V and 7 bases at J, with 12 bases in the middle. This CDR3 spans 12 amino acids. Repertoires were generated with immunoSEQ multiplex PCR, while TCRdb's copy carries only in-frame clones and drops some. The sample consists of around 300,000 clones, around 87% of them appearing once. This rearrangement joins TRBV12-3 or TRBV12-4 to TRBJ1-2, with D possibly being TRBD1 (6 bases). The specimen was PBMCs or T cells enriched from blood (not recorded which). The receptor's source is a woman aged 25 to 39 who had recovered from COVID-19. In DNA form, the CDR3 reads TGTGCCAGCAGCAGGACAGACTTTGGCTACACCTTC. This sequence encodes CASSRTDFGYTF.